This TCR beta chain comes out of a study of blood T cell repertoires in COVID-19. This clone was counted a single time. The CDR3 sequence is 16 residues long. Germline loops: CDR1 ENHRY, CDR2 SYGVKD. V was clipped by 2 bases and J by 2 bases; unmatched bases: 5. Generated by immunoSEQ multiplex PCR, the TCRdb table keeps only in-frame clones and is missing some. The profile shows fewer than 250,000 clones, 82% of them singletons. The TCR was taken from a woman in her fifties or sixties with COVID-19, enrolled during active disease. The sequenced sample consisted of peripheral blood. The chain employs TRBV10-3 and TRBJ1-3, with 8 bases identical to TRBD1. CDR3 residues: CAISEGRTGTGNTIYF. The CDR3 DNA reads TGTGCCATCAGTGAGGGTCGGACAGGGACTGGAAACACCATATATTTT.